This TCR beta chain was recovered during a study of Graves' ophthalmopathy and Graves' hyperthyroidism. Using RNA transcripts, the TCR beta CDR3 regions were amplified. HTBI-primed first-round RT-PCR preceded second-round multiplex PCR. TCRdb independently ran MiXCR on the multiplex PCR reads; one entry per CDR3 protein. Of 200,000 to 300,000 distinct CDR3 sequences listed, about 47% are singletons. V lost 4 bases to trimming and J lost 0 bases; unmatched junction nucleotides: 14. The CDR3 spans 19 residues. Germline values: CDR1 SEHNR, CDR2 FQNEAQ (reference sequence). This clonotype was observed a few times.

The gene calls are TRBV7-9 and TRBJ1-5, with TRBD1 identical over 8 bases. This clonotype was obtained from an adult man with Graves' ophthalmopathy. Sequencing was carried out using peripheral blood. As DNA, the CDR3 is TGTGCCAGCAGCTCCTCGGGCGGGACAGGACTTTATAGCAATCAGCCCCAGCATTTT. This codes for CASSSSGGTGLYSNQPQHF.